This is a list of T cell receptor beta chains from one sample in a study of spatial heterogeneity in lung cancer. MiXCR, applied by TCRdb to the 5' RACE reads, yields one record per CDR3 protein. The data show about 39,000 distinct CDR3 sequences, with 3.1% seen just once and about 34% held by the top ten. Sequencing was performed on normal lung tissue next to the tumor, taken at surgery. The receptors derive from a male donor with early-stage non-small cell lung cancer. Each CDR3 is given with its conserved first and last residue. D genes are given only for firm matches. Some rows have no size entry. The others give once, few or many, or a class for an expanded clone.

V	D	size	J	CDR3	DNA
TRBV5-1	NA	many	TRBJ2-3	CASSPGSVSTDTQYF	TGCGCCAGCAGCCCCGGGAGCGTTAGCACAGATACGCAGTATTTT
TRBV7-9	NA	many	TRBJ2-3	CASSGYTDTQYF	TGTGCCAGTAGCGGTTACACAGATACGCAGTATTTT
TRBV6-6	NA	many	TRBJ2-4	CASSMAGIAKNIQYF	TGTGCCAGCAGTATGGCCGGGATAGCCAAAAACATTCAGTACTTC
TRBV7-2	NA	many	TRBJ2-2	CASSNQWPGELFF	TGTGCCAGCAGCAATCAATGGCCCGGGGAGCTGTTTTTT
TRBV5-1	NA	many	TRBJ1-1	CASSLEWVRGTGNTEAFF	TGCGCCAGCAGCTTGGAGTGGGTGAGGGGGACTGGGAACACTGAAGCTTTCTTT
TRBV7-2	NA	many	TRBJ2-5	CASSLGQYQETQYF	TGTGCCAGCAGCCTGGGACAATACCAAGAGACCCAGTACTTC
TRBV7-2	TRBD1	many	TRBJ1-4	CASRDREKLFF	TGTGCCAGCAGGGACAGGGAAAAACTGTTTTTT
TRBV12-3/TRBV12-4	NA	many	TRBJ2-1	CASSLGGSTYNEQFF	TGTGCCAGCAGTTTAGGGGGGTCTACCTACAATGAGCAGTTCTTC
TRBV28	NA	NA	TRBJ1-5	CASSLEGGRTTQPQHF	TGTGCCAGCAGTTTGGAGGGGGGTAGGACCACTCAGCCCCAGCATTTT
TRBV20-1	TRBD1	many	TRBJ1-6	CSARKQGNSPLHF	TGCAGTGCTAGGAAACAGGGGAATTCACCCCTCCACTTT
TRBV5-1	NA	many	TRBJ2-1	CASSLGAGEQFF	TGCGCCAGCAGCTTAGGGGCCGGAGAGCAGTTCTTC
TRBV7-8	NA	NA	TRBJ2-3	CASSLLTHHPGQSTDTQYF	TGTGCCAGCAGCTTACTAACCCACCATCCAGGACAGAGCACAGATACGCAGTATTTT
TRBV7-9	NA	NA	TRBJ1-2	CASSLSGGSGYTF	TGTGCCAGCAGCTTATCCGGAGGGAGTGGCTACACCTTC
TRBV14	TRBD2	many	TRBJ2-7	CASSRLGLAGGSLYF	TGTGCCAGCAGCCGCCTGGGACTAGCGGGAGGGAGCCTGTACTTC
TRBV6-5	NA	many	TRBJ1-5	CASSSMRDQPQHF	TGTGCCAGCAGCTCTATGCGGGATCAGCCCCAGCATTTT
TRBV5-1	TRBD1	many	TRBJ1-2	CASSGTGGGYGYTF	TGCGCCAGCAGCGGGACAGGGGGCGGCTATGGCTACACCTTC
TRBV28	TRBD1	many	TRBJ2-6	CASTSHGQGVRSGANVLTF	TGTGCCAGCACCTCCCATGGACAGGGCGTTCGCTCTGGGGCCAACGTCCTGACTTTC
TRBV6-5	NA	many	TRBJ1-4	CASSRVTLEKLFF	TGTGCCAGCAGTAGAGTCACTCTTGAAAAACTGTTTTTT
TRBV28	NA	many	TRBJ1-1	CASRPNMGRMNTEAFF	TGTGCCAGCAGACCAAACATGGGCAGAATGAACACTGAAGCTTTCTTT
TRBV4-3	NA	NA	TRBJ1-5	CASSQDSLGNQPQHF	TGCGCCAGCAGCCAAGACAGCTTGGGGAATCAGCCCCAGCATTTT
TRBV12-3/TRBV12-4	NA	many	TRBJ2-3	CASSRGGRTGVTQYF	TGTGCCAGCAGTAGGGGGGGCCGTACCGGAGTAACGCAGTATTTT
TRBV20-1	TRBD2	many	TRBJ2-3	CSAIPGAGADTQYF	TGCAGTGCTATCCCCGGAGCGGGGGCAGATACGCAGTATTTT
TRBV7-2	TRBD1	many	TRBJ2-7	CASSLTPGQGTQYF	TGTGCCAGCAGCCTGACCCCGGGACAGGGTACGCAGTACTTC
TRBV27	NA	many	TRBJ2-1	CASSLSENEQFF	TGTGCCAGCAGTTTATCGGAGAATGAGCAGTTCTTC
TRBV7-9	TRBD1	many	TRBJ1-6	CASSSGQAVYNSPLHF	TGTGCCAGCAGCTCCGGACAGGCCGTCTATAATTCACCCCTCCACTTT
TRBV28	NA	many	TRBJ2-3	CASTSLPFREGGRADTQYF	TGTGCCAGCACCAGTCTCCCCTTTAGAGAGGGGGGACGCGCAGATACGCAGTATTTT
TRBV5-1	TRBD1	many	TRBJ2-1	CASSLGTGPSYNEQFF	TGCGCCAGCAGCCTGGGGACAGGGCCCTCCTACAATGAGCAGTTCTTC
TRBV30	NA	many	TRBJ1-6	CACFPPLHF	TGTGCCTGCTTTCCACCCCTCCACTTT
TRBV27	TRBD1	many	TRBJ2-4	CASGKGQPSKNIQYF	TGTGCCAGCGGAAAGGGACAGCCGAGCAAAAACATTCAGTACTTC
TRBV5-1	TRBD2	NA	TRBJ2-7	CASTLGGNTGTRIDEQYF	TGCGCCAGCACTTTGGGGGGAAATACCGGGACTAGGATCGACGAGCAGTACTTC
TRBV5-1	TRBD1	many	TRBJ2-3	CASSLSPTGGGTDTQYF	TGCGCCAGCAGCTTGTCCCCGACAGGGGGGGGCACAGATACGCAGTATTTT
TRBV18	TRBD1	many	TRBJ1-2	CASSRTGTVGSNVGNYGYTF	TGTGCCAGCTCACGTACCGGGACAGTGGGGTCCAACGTCGGAAACTATGGCTACACCTTC
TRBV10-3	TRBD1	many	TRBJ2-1	CASRGTALYNEQFF	TGTGCCTCCCGAGGGACAGCCTTATACAATGAGCAGTTCTTC